The rows below give T cell receptor beta chains drawn from one sample of a study of beta chain features in type 1 diabetes. Libraries were prepared by immunoSEQ multiplex PCR; TCRdb keeps only in-frame clonotypes and omits some of them. Seen here are 130,000 to 150,000 clones, 40% to 60% observed once, and the top ten hold over 0.4%. Sequences were obtained from Tregs from blood. Receptors were obtained from a man aged 18 to 30 in good health. Each CDR3 is given with its conserved first and last residue. A D gene is named only where the DNA matches it firmly. Only some rows state a clone size, as once, few, many or a class for expanded clones.

J	D	size	V	DNA	CDR3
TRBJ1-2	.	.	TRBV4-3	TGCGCCAGCAGCCAAGGGCTCAGTCGTAACTATGGCTACACCTTC	CASSQGLSRNYGYTF
TRBJ2-5	TRBD1	once	TRBV10-3	TGTGCCATCAGTGAAACATCCGGGACAGGGGGATCTGAGACCCAGTACTTC	CAISETSGTGGSETQYF
TRBJ2-7	.	.	TRBV10-3	TGTGCCATCAGTGAGCCCACCAGGGGCTACGAGCAGTACTTC	CAISEPTRGYEQYF
TRBJ1-5	.	few	TRBV7-9	TGTGCCAGCAGTATTACGGGACTAAATCAGCCCCAGCATTTT	CASSITGLNQPQHF
TRBJ2-2	.	.	TRBV6-7	TGTGCCAGCAGATCACTACTAGCACCTGCAGCCGGGGAGCTGTTTTTT	CASRSLLAPAAGELFF
TRBJ2-5	TRBD2	.	TRBV11-2	TGTGCCAGCAGCTTAGGATCAATAGCGGGAGGCGCGGAGACCCAGTACTTC	CASSLGSIAGGAETQYF
TRBJ2-7	TRBD1	few	TRBV19	TGTGCCAGTAGTATGGACAGGGGGCGATACGAGCAGTACTTC	CASSMDRGRYEQYF
TRBJ2-3	.	few	TRBV5-6	TGTGCCAGCAGCTTGGTACTGGCTCTAGGATTCACAGATACGCAGTATTTT	CASSLVLALGFTDTQYF
TRBJ2-7	.	.	TRBV18	TGTGCCAGCTCACCACCAAGCGGGCCTCTTTACGAGCAGTACTTC	CASSPPSGPLYEQYF
TRBJ2-1	TRBD2	.	TRBV4-2	TGTGCCAGCAGCCAGGGGACCGGGACTAGCGGGCAGTTCTTC	CASSQGTGTSGQFF
TRBJ1-1	.	.	TRBV15	TGTGCCACCAGCAGAGAACGGGCAGGGCCGGGCACTGAAGCTTTCTTT	CATSRERAGPGTEAFF
TRBJ1-5	.	few	TRBV30	TGTGCCTGGAGTAACGGCCAGGGCAATCAGCCCCAGCATTTT	CAWSNGQGNQPQHF
TRBJ2-5	.	few	TRBV19	TGTGCCGTCTCCCGCGGAGAGACCCAGTACTTC	CAVSRGETQYF
TRBJ2-7	.	.	TRBV29-1	TGCAGCGTCTTGGGCGTCTCCTACGAGCAGTACTTC	CSVLGVSYEQYF
TRBJ1-5	TRBD1	.	TRBV7-9	TGTGCCAGCAGCTTAGCGGGAGGGACAGGGGCGGGACAGCCCCAGCATTTT	CASSLAGGTGAGQPQHF
TRBJ2-1	.	once	TRBV23-1	TGCACCAGCAGTCACCCGGTGCGCCGAAAAGAAGTAGAGTTCTTC	CTSSHPVRRKEVEFF
TRBJ2-3	.	.	TRBV12-1	TGTGCCAGCAGCCACGGAAACAGGGGGCTAAGGACAGATACGCAGTATTTT	CASSHGNRGLRTDTQYF
TRBJ2-3	TRBD1	few	TRBV19	TGTGCCAGTAGTCCCGGGACAGGAGTCGGAGATACGCAGTATTTT	CASSPGTGVGDTQYF
TRBJ2-7	TRBD2	few	TRBV4-3	TGCGCCAGCAGCCAGGGGAGACTAGCGGGGCAGTACTTC	CASSQGRLAGQYF
TRBJ2-5	.	.	TRBV18	TGTGCCAGCTCACAAACCGGGACACAAAGGACCCAGTACTTC	CASSQTGTQRTQYF
TRBJ1-2	TRBD1	.	TRBV28	TGTGCCAGCAGTTTTCCGGGACAGTCCTTCTATGGCTACACCTTC	CASSFPGQSFYGYTF
TRBJ2-3	TRBD2	few	TRBV5-6	TGTGCCAGCAGCTTTGGGGGAGGGCCTCCAGATACGCAGTATTTT	CASSFGGGPPDTQYF
TRBJ2-3	TRBD2	.	TRBV25-1	TGTGCCGGGGGTCTAGCGGGGGGCACAGATACGCAGTATTTT	CAGGLAGGTDTQYF